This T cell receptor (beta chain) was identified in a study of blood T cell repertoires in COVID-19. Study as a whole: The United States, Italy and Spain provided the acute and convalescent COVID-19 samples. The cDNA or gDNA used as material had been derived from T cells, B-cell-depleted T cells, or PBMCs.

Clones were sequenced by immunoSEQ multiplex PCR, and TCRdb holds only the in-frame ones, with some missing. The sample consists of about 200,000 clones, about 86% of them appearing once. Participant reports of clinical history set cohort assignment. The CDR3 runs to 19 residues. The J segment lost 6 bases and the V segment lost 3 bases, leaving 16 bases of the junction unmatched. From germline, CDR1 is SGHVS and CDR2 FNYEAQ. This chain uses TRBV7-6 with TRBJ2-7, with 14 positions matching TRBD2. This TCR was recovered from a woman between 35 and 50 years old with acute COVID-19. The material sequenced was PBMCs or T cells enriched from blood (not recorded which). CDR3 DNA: TGTGCCAGCAGCTTGTTGAGCCCGGGACTAGCGGGAGTCCGGTCCGAGCAGTACTTC. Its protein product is CASSLLSPGLAGVRSEQYF.